These 7 T cell receptor beta chains were sequenced from one sample in a study of glioma-infiltrating T cells after dendritic cell vaccination. Data came from immunoSEQ multiplex PCR; TCRdb stores just in-frame clones and leaves some out. This repertoire shows roughly 100,000 clones, approximately 80% found once; its top ten account for about an eighth. The input for sequencing was blood, taken before dendritic cell vaccination. Receptors originate from a human donor with glioblastoma.

The chain is built from TRBV7-2 and TRBJ2-2; 10 bases agree with TRBD1. The length of the CDR3 is 15 residues. Germline CDR1 reads SGHTA; CDR2 reads FQGNSA. Trimming at V came to 5 bases and at J to 1 base, leaving 1 base not matched to a gene. Here the CDR3 reads CASSRTGGNTGELFF. The CDR3, as DNA: TGTGCCAGCAGCCGGACAGGGGGGAACACCGGGGAGCTGTTTTTT.

V usage is TRBV6-5 and J usage is TRBJ1-1; TRBD1 matches at 7 bases. Trimming removed 6 bases from V and 3 bases from J; junction bases left unmatched: 10. Looked up from germline, CDR1 is MNHEY and CDR2 is SVGAGI. The CDR3 has 15 residues. CDR3 region: CASRTGRPLDTEAFF. In DNA, the CDR3 is TGTGCCAGCAGGACAGGGAGGCCGTTGGACACTGAAGCTTTCTTT.

The CDR3 here is CASIQGVDTEAFF. The CDR3 DNA sequence: TGTGCCAGCATCCAGGGCGTTGACACTGAAGCTTTCTTT. V gene TRBV28 combines with J gene TRBJ1-1, with D perhaps TRBD1 (5 bases). V was trimmed by 7 bases and J by 3 bases, leaving 12 bases between them. The CDR3 contains 13 residues. Germline CDR1 is MDHEN and CDR2 is SYDVKM.

V and J are TRBV6-5 and TRBJ2-7, with a possible D match to TRBD1 (6 bases). V was clipped by 3 bases and J by 2 bases, with 17 bases between them. From germline, CDR1 is MNHEY and CDR2 SVGAGI. The CDR3 has 16 amino acids. The CDR3 bases are TGTGCCAGCAGTTATGCACCGCCCACAGGGCCCTACGAGCAGTACTTC. As protein: CASSYAPPTGPYEQYF.

The V gene is TRBV4-1, the J gene TRBJ2-1; TRBD1 agrees at 8 bases. Germline V gene sequence: CDR1 MGHRA, CDR2 YSYEKL. The CDR3 contains 15 residues. After removal of 5 bases from V and 3 bases from J, the junction contained 6 bases not matched to a gene. The CDR3 reads CASSFLGQVYNEQFF. The CDR3 nucleotides are TGCGCCAGCAGCTTCTTGGGACAGGTCTACAATGAGCAGTTCTTC.

The CDR3 reads CASSAGGANTEAFF. As DNA, the CDR3 is TGCGCCAGCAGTGCCGGGGGGGCGAACACTGAAGCTTTCTTT. The rearrangement links TRBV5-1 to TRBJ1-1; a possible D gene is TRBD1 (6 bases). The CDR3 runs 14 residues. V dropped 5 bases and J dropped 1 base, with 12 bases sitting between them. Per germline, CDR1 SGHRS and CDR2 YFSETQ.

V usage is TRBV4-2 and J usage is TRBJ2-3; TRBD2 aligns across 10 bases. CDR1 and CDR2 from the germline V gene are LGHNA and YNFKEQ. V trimming: 2 bases; J trimming: 4 bases; junction bases outside the gene matches: 6. This CDR3 has 16 amino acids. The CDR3 sequence is CASSQTGTSAADTQYF. The CDR3 coding sequence is TGTGCCAGCAGCCAAACCGGGACTAGCGCCGCAGATACGCAGTATTTT.